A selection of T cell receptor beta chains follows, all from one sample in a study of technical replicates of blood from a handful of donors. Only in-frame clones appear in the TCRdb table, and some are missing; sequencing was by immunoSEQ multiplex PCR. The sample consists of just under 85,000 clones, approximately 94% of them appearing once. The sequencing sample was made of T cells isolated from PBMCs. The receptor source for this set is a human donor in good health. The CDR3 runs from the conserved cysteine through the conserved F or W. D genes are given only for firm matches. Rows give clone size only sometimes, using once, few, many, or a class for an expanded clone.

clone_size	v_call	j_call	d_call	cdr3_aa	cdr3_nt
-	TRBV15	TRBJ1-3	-	CATSRDSNTIYF	TGTGCCACCAGCAGAGACAGTAACACCATATATTTT
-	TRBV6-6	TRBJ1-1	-	CASSLAWGPANTEAFF	TGTGCCAGCAGTCTTGCGTGGGGGCCCGCGAACACTGAAGCTTTCTTT
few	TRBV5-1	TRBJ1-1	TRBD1	CASSSTGEEYTEAFF	TGCGCCAGCAGCTCAACAGGGGAGGAGTACACTGAAGCTTTCTTT
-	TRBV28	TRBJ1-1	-	CASSLFDRSEAFF	TGTGCCAGCAGTTTGTTCGACAGGTCGGAAGCTTTCTTT
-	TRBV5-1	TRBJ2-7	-	CASSFGAGSYFYEQYF	TGCGCCAGCAGCTTTGGCGCAGGGTCTTATTTCTACGAGCAGTACTTC
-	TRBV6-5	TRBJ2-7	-	CASSAGHLYEQYF	TGTGCCAGCAGCGCCGGACATCTCTACGAGCAGTACTTC
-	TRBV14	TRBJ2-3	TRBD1	CASSHVPGQGWGRTQYF	TGTGCCAGCAGCCACGTCCCGGGACAGGGGTGGGGCCGTACGCAGTATTTT
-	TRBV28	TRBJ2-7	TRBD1	CAITPGQGTYEQYF	TGTGCCATCACTCCGGGACAGGGCACCTACGAGCAGTACTTC
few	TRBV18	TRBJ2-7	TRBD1	CASSPQRRDGTGSSYEQYF	TGTGCCAGCTCACCCCAACGTAGGGACGGGACAGGGAGCTCCTACGAGCAGTACTTC
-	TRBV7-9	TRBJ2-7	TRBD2	CASSPLTSGIFSYEQYF	TGTGCCAGCAGCCCCCTCACTAGCGGGATTTTCTCCTACGAGCAGTACTTC
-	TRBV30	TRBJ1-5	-	CAWSGITTGNQPQHF	TGTGCCTGGAGTGGGATCACGACAGGCAATCAGCCCCAGCATTTT
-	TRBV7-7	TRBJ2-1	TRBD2	CASSLEASGSYNEQFF	TGTGCCAGCAGCTTAGAGGCAAGCGGGAGCTACAATGAGCAGTTCTTC
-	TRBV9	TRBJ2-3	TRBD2	CASSVTGTRVSDTQYF	TGTGCCAGCAGCGTCACCGGGACTAGAGTATCAGATACGCAGTATTTT